A selection of T cell receptor beta chains follows, all from one sample in a study of shared clonotypes between healthy human individuals. Measured with immunoSEQ multiplex PCR; TCRdb has only the in-frame clones, and not every one. This table holds about 640,000 clones, around 72% found once. The sample consisted of memory CD4+ T cells sorted from blood. The receptors derive from a woman aged 30 to 39 in good health. Each CDR3 is given with its conserved first and last residue. The order of the fields is V gene, D gene, CDR3 protein. A D gene is named only where the DNA matches it firmly.

V gene: TRBV10-2
D gene: TRBD2
CDR3 protein: CASSKGLGRADTQYF

V gene: TRBV28
D gene: TRBD1
CDR3 protein: CASSLGQVNTEAFF

V gene: TRBV18
D gene: TRBD2
CDR3 protein: CASSPVTSGTYNEQFF

V gene: TRBV2
D gene: TRBD1
CDR3 protein: CASRVTGGHTQYF

V gene: TRBV28
D gene: NA
CDR3 protein: CASSLRGALDTQYF

V gene: TRBV10-3
D gene: TRBD1
CDR3 protein: CAISQGGNYGYTF

V gene: TRBV6-6
D gene: TRBD1
CDR3 protein: CASSPRDRGSETQYF

V gene: TRBV19
D gene: NA
CDR3 protein: CASRTLGTEAFF

V gene: TRBV2
D gene: NA
CDR3 protein: CASSDRPYSPLHF

V gene: TRBV6-5
D gene: NA
CDR3 protein: CASSYDSGGYTEAFF

V gene: TRBV19
D gene: NA
CDR3 protein: CASSIGPYNEQFF

V gene: TRBV29-1
D gene: NA
CDR3 protein: CSVTGRANYGYTF

V gene: TRBV6-6
D gene: NA
CDR3 protein: CASSYRGGNGVGELFF

V gene: TRBV7-8
D gene: NA
CDR3 protein: CASSLAKLSLGASTDTQYF

V gene: TRBV18
D gene: NA
CDR3 protein: CASSPTSRGSTDTQYF

V gene: TRBV19
D gene: TRBD2
CDR3 protein: CGGEVSTDTQYF

V gene: TRBV5-1
D gene: TRBD1
CDR3 protein: CASSSGTGYYNEQFF

V gene: TRBV27
D gene: NA
CDR3 protein: CAAGGTSSYNEQFF

V gene: TRBV13
D gene: NA
CDR3 protein: CASSLGTGSSSTDTQYF

V gene: TRBV11-2
D gene: NA
CDR3 protein: CASSGHYNTGELFF

V gene: TRBV25-1
D gene: NA
CDR3 protein: CASSDKDGGYEQYF

V gene: TRBV18
D gene: NA
CDR3 protein: CASSPTGNAYGYTF

V gene: TRBV5-1
D gene: NA
CDR3 protein: CASSPASGAYNEQFF

V gene: TRBV5-5
D gene: NA
CDR3 protein: CASERTGSYNEQFF

V gene: TRBV5-4
D gene: NA
CDR3 protein: CASSLFLDGELFF

V gene: TRBV10-2
D gene: NA
CDR3 protein: CASSGTRYNEQFF

V gene: TRBV11-2
D gene: NA
CDR3 protein: CASSLGVGSYNEQFF

V gene: TRBV5-1
D gene: NA
CDR3 protein: CASSLGTATDTQYF

V gene: TRBV6-6
D gene: NA
CDR3 protein: CASSYRGGEQYF

V gene: TRBV28
D gene: TRBD2
CDR3 protein: CASSFYLAGVDEQYF

V gene: TRBV19
D gene: TRBD1
CDR3 protein: CASSAPGQLSLSGNTIYF

V gene: TRBV6-4
D gene: NA
CDR3 protein: CASSVSPEGNEQFF

V gene: TRBV7-9
D gene: NA
CDR3 protein: CASSLSPDQGYTF

V gene: TRBV7-9
D gene: NA
CDR3 protein: CASSLAGSRYSNQPQHF

V gene: TRBV10-3
D gene: NA
CDR3 protein: CAISENSYEQYF

V gene: TRBV18
D gene: TRBD2
CDR3 protein: CASSASGAVWEQYF

V gene: TRBV28
D gene: NA
CDR3 protein: CASSLGSWTLSSYEQYF

V gene: TRBV19
D gene: TRBD1
CDR3 protein: CASSIGRGYSDIQYF

V gene: TRBV6-1
D gene: TRBD1
CDR3 protein: CASSEGTGVSVEQYF

V gene: TRBV28
D gene: NA
CDR3 protein: CASSTEGGGHNEQFF

V gene: TRBV14
D gene: NA
CDR3 protein: CASSPTGRGLTEAFF

V gene: TRBV28
D gene: NA
CDR3 protein: CASSLLGSSYNEQFF

V gene: TRBV6-1
D gene: TRBD1
CDR3 protein: CASSEGTGGLYEQYF

V gene: TRBV6-6
D gene: NA
CDR3 protein: CASSSGLLGEQYF

V gene: TRBV10-3
D gene: NA
CDR3 protein: CAISEEATSTDTQYF

V gene: TRBV18
D gene: NA
CDR3 protein: CASSPSGNTGELFF

V gene: TRBV9
D gene: TRBD2
CDR3 protein: CASSANIPGLAGGYNEQFF

V gene: TRBV27
D gene: NA
CDR3 protein: CASSVGHYQETQYF

V gene: TRBV10-3
D gene: TRBD2
CDR3 protein: CAISVSTSAYTDTQYF

V gene: TRBV11-2
D gene: NA
CDR3 protein: CASGRDTLYEQYF

V gene: TRBV14
D gene: NA
CDR3 protein: CASSPVEGAQETQYF

V gene: TRBV5-4
D gene: NA
CDR3 protein: CASSRGPPGNEQFF

V gene: TRBV5-4
D gene: NA
CDR3 protein: CASSFDGADYEQYF

V gene: TRBV18
D gene: NA
CDR3 protein: CASSPTAAAMNEKLFF

V gene: TRBV11-1
D gene: TRBD2
CDR3 protein: CASSQLAGKETQYF